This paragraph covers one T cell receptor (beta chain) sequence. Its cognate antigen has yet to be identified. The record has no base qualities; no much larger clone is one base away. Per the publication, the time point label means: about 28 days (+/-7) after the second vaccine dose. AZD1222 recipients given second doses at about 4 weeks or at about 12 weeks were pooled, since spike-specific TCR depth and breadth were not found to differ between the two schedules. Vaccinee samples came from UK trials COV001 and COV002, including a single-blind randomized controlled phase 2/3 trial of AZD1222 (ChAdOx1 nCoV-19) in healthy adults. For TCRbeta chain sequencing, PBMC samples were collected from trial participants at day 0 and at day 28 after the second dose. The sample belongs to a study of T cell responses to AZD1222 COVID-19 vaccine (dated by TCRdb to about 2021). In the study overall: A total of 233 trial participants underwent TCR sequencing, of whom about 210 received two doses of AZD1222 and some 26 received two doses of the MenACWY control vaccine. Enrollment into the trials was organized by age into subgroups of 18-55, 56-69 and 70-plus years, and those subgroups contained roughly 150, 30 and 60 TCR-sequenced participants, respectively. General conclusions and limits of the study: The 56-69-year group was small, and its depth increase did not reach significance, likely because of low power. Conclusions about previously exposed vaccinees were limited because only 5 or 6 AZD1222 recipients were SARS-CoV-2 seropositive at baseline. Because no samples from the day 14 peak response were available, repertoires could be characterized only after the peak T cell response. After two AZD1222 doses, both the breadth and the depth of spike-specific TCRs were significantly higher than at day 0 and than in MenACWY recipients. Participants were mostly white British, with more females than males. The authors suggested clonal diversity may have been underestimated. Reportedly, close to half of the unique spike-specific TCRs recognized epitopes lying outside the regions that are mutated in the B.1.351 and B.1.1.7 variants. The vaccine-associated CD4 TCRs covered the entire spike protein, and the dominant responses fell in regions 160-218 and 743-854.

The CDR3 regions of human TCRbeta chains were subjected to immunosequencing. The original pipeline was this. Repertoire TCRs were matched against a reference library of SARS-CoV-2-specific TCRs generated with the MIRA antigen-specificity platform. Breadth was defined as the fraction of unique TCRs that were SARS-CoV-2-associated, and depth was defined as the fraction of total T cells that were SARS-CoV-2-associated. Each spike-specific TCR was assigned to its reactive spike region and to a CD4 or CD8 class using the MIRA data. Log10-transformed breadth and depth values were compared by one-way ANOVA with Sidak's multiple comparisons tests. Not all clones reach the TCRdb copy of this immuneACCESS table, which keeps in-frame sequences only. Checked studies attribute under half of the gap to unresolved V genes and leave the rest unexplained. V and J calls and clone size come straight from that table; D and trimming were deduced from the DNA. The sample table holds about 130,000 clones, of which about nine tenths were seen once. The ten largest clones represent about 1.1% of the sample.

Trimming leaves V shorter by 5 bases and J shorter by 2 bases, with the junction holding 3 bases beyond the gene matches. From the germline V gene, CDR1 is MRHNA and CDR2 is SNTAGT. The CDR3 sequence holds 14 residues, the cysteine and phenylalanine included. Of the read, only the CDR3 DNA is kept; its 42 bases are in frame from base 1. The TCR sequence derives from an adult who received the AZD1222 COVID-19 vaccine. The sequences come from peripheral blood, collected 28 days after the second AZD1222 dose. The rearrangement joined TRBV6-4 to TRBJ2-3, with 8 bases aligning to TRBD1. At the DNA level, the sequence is TGTGCCAGCAGTCAGGGGGCCAACACAGATACGCAGTATTTT. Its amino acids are CASSQGANTDTQYF.